This T cell receptor beta chain was captured by sequencing in a study of control samples from healthy donors and cancer patients. The data were produced by immunoSEQ multiplex PCR, yet TCRdb's version contains in-frame clones alone and is incomplete. The sample contains around 81,000 clones, approximately 95% of which appear only once. Trimming shortened V by 6 bases and J by 1 base, and 18 bases separated the two germline ends. Germline V CDR1 and CDR2: MGHRA, YSYEKL. The CDR3 covers 16 residues. The chain employs TRBV4-1 and TRBJ1-1, with D possibly being TRBD1 (6 bases). Sequencing used blood. This receptor was obtained from a woman in her twenties or thirties in good health. The CDR3 loop reads CASRIRGGGGNTEAFF. In DNA form, the CDR3 reads TGCGCCAGCAGAATTCGGGGGGGCGGCGGGAACACTGAAGCTTTCTTT.